This T cell receptor beta chain is from a study of blood T cell repertoires in COVID-19. Study information: Whether acute or convalescent, the COVID-19 samples came from the United States, Italy and Spain. PBMCs, B-cell-depleted T cells, or T cells were the source of the cDNA or gDNA that made up the material.

Method: immunoSEQ multiplex PCR; TCRdb's copy keeps in-frame clones and lacks some. Seen here are roughly 110,000 clones, about 87% observed once, and the top ten hold around 6.5%. The clonotype originates from a man aged 50 to 60 with active or convalescent COVID-19. The sample taken for sequencing was peripheral blood.

The CDR3 sequence is CSAGGQGGNYGYTF. The CDR3 bases are TGCAGCGCTGGGGGACAGGGAGGCAACTATGGCTACACCTTC. The J gene is TRBJ1-2, the V gene TRBV29-1; 9 bases align to TRBD1. The CDR3 has 14 residues. Unmatched junction bases numbered 8, after V lost 7 bases and J lost 2 bases. Germline V gene sequence: CDR1 SQVTM, CDR2 ANQGSEA.